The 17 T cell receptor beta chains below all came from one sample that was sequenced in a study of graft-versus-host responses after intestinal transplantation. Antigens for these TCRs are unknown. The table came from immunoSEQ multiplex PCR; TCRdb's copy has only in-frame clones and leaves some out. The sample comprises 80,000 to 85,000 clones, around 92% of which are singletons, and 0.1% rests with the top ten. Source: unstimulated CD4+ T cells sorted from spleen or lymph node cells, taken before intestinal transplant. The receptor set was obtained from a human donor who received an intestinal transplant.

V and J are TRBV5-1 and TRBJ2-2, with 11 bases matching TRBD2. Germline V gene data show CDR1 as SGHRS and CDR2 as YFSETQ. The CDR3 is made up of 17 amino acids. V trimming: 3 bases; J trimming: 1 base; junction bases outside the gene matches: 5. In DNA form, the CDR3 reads TGCGCCAGCAGCTCGCTAGCGGGGGGCCTGAACACCGGGGAGCTGTTTTTT. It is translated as CASSSLAGGLNTGELFF.

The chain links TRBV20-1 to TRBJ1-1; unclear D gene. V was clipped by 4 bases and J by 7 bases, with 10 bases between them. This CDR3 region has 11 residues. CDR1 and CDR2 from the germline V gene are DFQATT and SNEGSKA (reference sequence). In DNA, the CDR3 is TGCAGTGCTATTAACGAGATTGAAGCTTTCTTT. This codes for CSAINEIEAFF.

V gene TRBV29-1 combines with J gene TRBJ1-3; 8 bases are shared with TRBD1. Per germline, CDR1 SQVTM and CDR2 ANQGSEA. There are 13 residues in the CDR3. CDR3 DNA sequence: TGCAGTGTCAGGGGGCTCGCTGGAAACACCATATATTTT. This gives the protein CSVRGLAGNTIYF.

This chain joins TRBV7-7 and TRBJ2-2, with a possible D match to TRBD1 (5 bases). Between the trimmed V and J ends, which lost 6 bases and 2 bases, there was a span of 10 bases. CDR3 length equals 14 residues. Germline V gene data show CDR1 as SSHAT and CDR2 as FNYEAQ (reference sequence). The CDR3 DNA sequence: TGTGCCAGCAGACCCACAGGAAACACCGGGGAGCTGTTTTTT. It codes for CASRPTGNTGELFF.

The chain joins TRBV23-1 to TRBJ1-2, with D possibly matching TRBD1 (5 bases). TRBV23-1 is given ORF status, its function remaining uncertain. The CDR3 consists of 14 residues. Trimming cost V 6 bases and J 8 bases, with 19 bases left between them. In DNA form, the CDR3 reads TGCGCCAGCAGGACACATGGGACTTTTCGGGGCTACACCTTC. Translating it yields CASRTHGTFRGYTF.

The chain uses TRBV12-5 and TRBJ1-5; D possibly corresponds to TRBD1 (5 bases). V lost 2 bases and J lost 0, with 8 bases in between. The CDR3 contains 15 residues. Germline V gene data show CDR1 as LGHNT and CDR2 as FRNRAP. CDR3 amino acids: CASGLRGDSNQPQHF. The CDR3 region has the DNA TGTGCTAGTGGTTTGAGGGGCGATAGCAATCAGCCCCAGCATTTT.

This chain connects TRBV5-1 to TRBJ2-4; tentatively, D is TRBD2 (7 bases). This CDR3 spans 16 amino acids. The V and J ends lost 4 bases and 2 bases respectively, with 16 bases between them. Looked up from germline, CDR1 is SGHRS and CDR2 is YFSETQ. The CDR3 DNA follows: TGCGCCAGCAGCCTAGGGGGGGGCTTGTCCAAAAACATTCAGTACTTC. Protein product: CASSLGGGLSKNIQYF.

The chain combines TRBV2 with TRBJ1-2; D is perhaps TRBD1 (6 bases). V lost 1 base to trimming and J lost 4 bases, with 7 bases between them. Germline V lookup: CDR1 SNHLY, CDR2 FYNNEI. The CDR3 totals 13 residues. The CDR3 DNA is TGTGCCAGCAGTGAAGAGGGGGTCTATGGCTACACCTTC. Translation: CASSEEGVYGYTF. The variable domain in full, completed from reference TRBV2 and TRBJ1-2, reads EPEVTQTPSHQVTQMGQEVILRCVPISNHLYFYWYRQILGQKVEFLVSFYNNEISEKSEIFDDQFSVERPDGSNFTLKIRSTKLEDSAMYFCASSEEGVYGYTFGSGTRLTVV.

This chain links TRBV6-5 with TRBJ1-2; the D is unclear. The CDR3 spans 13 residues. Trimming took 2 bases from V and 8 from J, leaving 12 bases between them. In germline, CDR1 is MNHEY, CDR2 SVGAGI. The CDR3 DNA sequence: TGTGCCAGCAGTTACAACTCGGGGTGGGGCTACACCTTC. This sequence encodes CASSYNSGWGYTF.

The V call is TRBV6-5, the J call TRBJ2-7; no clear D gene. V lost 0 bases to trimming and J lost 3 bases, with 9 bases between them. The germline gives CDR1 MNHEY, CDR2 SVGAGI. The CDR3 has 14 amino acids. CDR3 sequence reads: CASSYSIASYEQYF. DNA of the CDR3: TGTGCCAGCAGTTACTCGATAGCCAGCTACGAGCAGTACTTC.

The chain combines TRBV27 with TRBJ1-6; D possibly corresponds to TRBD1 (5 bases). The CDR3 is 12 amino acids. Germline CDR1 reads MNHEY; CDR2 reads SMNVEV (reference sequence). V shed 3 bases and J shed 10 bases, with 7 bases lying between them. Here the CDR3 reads CASSFGGSPLHF. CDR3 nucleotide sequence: TGTGCCAGCAGTTTCGGGGGGTCACCCCTCCACTTT.

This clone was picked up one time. The CDR3 DNA reads as TGTGCCAGCAGCTTAACCGGGACACAAAGTGAGCAGTTCTTC. This sequence encodes CASSLTGTQSEQFF. V usage is TRBV7-9 and J usage is TRBJ2-1; possibly TRBD1 for D (6 bases). Trimming took 2 bases from V and 9 from J, leaving 14 bases between them. Germline V gene data show CDR1 as SEHNR and CDR2 as FQNEAQ (reference sequence). The CDR3 has 14 amino acids.

The CDR3 DNA sequence: TGTGCCAGCAGCAAAAAGGTAGGGGCTAGCGGGCCTTACTACGAGCAGTACTTC. This sequence encodes CASSKKVGASGPYYEQYF. The J gene is TRBJ2-7, the V gene TRBV21-1; TRBD2 reflects the table's D call only, with no check against the DNA. TRBV21-1 is listed as a pseudogene. This CDR3 has 18 residues.

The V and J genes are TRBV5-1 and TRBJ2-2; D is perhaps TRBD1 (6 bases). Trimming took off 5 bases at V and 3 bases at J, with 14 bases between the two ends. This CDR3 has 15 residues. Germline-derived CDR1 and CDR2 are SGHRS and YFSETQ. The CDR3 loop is CASSYTGTDTGELFF. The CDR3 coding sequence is TGCGCCAGCAGTTATACAGGGACGGACACCGGGGAGCTGTTTTTT.

This chain's CDR3 is CASSSRSNTGELFF. The CDR3 DNA reads as TGCGCCAGCAGCAGCAGGTCGAACACCGGGGAGCTGTTTTTT. The J gene is TRBJ2-2, the V gene TRBV4-3; D is uncertain. V dropped 5 bases and J dropped 0 bases, with 7 bases sitting between them. Germline V gene lookup returns CDR1 LGHNA and CDR2 YSLEER. The CDR3 contains 14 residues.

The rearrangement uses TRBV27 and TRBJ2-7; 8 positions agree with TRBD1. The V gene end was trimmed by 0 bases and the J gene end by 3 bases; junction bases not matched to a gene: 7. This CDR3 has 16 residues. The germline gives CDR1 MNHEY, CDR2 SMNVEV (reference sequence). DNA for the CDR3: TGTGCCAGCAGTTTATCCCCCCCAGGACAGGGCTACGAGCAGTACTTC. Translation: CASSLSPPGQGYEQYF.

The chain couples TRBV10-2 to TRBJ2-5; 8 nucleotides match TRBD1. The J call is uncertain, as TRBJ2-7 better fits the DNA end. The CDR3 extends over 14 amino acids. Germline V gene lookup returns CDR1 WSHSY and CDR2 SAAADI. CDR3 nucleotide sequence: TGCGCCAGCAGTGAAACAGGGGGGATCTACGAGCAGTACTTC. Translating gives CASSETGGIYEQYF.